Each of the 8 T cell receptor beta chains below was sequenced from the same sample in a study of blood T cell repertoires in COVID-19. Profiling relied on immunoSEQ multiplex PCR, and the TCRdb table lists in-frame clones only, not all of them. The sample has roughly 250,000 clones, around 87% seen once. Sequenced material: PBMCs or T cells enriched from blood (not recorded which). These receptors came from a woman in her 40s with acute COVID-19.

This clone was seen a single time. The rearrangement joins TRBV6-5 to TRBJ2-7; 9 bases agree with TRBD1. The CDR3 consists of 13 residues. Trimming took 7 bases from V and 2 from J; bases not matched to a gene: 3. The germline gives CDR1 MNHEY, CDR2 SVGAGI. The CDR3 region is CASTWDRAYEQYF. CDR3 DNA: TGTGCCAGCACCTGGGACAGGGCCTACGAGCAGTACTTC.

V is TRBV27 and J is TRBJ1-2; 11 nucleotides line up with TRBD1. Trimming at V came to 6 bases and at J to 4 bases, leaving 4 bases not matched to a gene. The CDR3 loop spans 14 amino acids. Germline CDR1 is MNHEY and CDR2 is SMNVEV (reference sequence). CDR3 region: CASRTGTGGYGYTF. The CDR3 bases are TGTGCCAGCAGGACCGGGACAGGGGGCTATGGCTACACCTTC.

This sequence joins TRBV12-3 or TRBV12-4 and TRBJ2-2; tentative D call: TRBD2 (6 bases). Between the trimmed V and J ends, which lost 3 bases and 6 bases, there was a span of 8 bases. The CDR3 extends over 13 amino acids. This CDR3 reads CASSFSSAGELFF. The CDR3 DNA follows: TGTGCCAGCAGTTTCTCTAGCGCCGGGGAGCTGTTTTTT.

The J gene is TRBJ2-7, the V gene TRBV13, with 10 bases fitting TRBD1. This CDR3 has 15 residues. J gave up 3 bases and V 5 bases, and 7 bases lay outside the gene matches. Looked up from germline, CDR1 is PRHDT and CDR2 is FYEKMQ (reference sequence). Here the CDR3 reads CASSAGTGASYEQYF. CDR3 nucleotides: TGTGCCAGCAGCGCCGGGACAGGGGCTAGCTACGAGCAGTACTTC.

This chain links TRBV6-5 with TRBJ1-4; TRBD1 matches 7 bases. The length of the CDR3 is 15 residues. V was pared by 6 bases and J by 4 bases, with 8 bases of the junction left unmatched. Looked up from germline, CDR1 is MNHEY and CDR2 is SVGAGI. CDR3 bases: TGTGCCAGCAGACAGGGGAGTCTAAGTAATGAAAAACTGTTTTTT. Its protein product is CASRQGSLSNEKLFF.

The rearrangement uses TRBV20-1 and TRBJ1-2; tentative D call: TRBD1 (5 bases). The CDR3 runs 10 residues. CDR1 and CDR2 (germline): DFQATT, SNEGSKA (reference sequence). Trimming pared 5 bases from V and 8 bases from J, leaving 9 bases between. The CDR3 coding sequence is TGCAGTGCTGGGGCTGGCGGCTACACCTTC. This codes for CSAGAGGYTF.

The chain's CDR3 is CASSLSGSYNEQFF. In DNA, the CDR3 is TGTGCCAGCAGTCTCTCCGGGAGCTACAATGAGCAGTTCTTC. This chain joins TRBV27 and TRBJ2-1; TRBD2 might be the D (6 bases). Per germline, CDR1 MNHEY and CDR2 SMNVEV (reference sequence). CDR3 length: 14 amino acids. Trimming removed 5 bases from V and 3 bases from J, with 11 bases in between.

V usage is TRBV19 and J usage is TRBJ1-6; D unresolved. V was cut by 7 bases and J by 7 bases, with 14 bases left in between. Germline V CDR1 and CDR2: LNHDA, SQIVND (reference sequence). The CDR3 runs 14 residues. CDR3 DNA sequence: TGTGCCAGTAACCCGGGATCGAGCAATTCACCCCTCCACTTT. Encoded protein: CASNPGSSNSPLHF. Full variable domain (remainder filled in from reference TRBV19 and TRBJ1-6): DGGITQSPKYLFRKEGQNVTLSCEQNLNHDAMYWYRQDPGQGLRLIYYSQIVNDFQKGDIAEGYSVSREKKESFPLTVTSAQKNPTAFYLCASNPGSSNSPLHFGNGTRLTVT.